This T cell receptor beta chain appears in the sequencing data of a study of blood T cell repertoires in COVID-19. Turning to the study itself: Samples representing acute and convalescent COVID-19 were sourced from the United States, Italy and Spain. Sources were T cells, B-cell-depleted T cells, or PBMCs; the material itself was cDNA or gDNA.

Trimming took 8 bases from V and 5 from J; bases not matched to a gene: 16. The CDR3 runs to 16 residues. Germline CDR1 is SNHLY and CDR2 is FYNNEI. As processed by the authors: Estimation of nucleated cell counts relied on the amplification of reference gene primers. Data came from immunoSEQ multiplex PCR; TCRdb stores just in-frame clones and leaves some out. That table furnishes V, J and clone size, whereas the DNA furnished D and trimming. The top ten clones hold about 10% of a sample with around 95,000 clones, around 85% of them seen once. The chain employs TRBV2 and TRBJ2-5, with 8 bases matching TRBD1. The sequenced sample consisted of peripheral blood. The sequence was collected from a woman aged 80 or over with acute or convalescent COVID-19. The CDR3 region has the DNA TGTGCCAGCGACCACATAACAGGGGGTCTTCGGGAGACCCAGTACTTC. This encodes CASDHITGGLRETQYF.